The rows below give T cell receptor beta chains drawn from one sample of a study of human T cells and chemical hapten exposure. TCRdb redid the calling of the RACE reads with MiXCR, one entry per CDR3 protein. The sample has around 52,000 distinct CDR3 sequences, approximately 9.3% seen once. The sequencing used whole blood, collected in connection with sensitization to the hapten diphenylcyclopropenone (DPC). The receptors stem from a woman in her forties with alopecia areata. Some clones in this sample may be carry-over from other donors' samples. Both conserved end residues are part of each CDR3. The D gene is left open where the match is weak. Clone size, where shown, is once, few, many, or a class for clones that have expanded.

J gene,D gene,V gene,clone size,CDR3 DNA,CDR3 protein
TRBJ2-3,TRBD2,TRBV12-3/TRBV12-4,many,TGTGCCAGCAGTTTAGGGGCGGGGGATAGCACAGATACGCAGTATTTT,CASSLGAGDSTDTQYF
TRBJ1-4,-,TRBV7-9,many,TGTGCCAGCAGCCCCGGGGAGCTTGGAGAAAAACTGTTTTTT,CASSPGELGEKLFF
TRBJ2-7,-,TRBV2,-,TGTGCCATTCCCAAGAGCGGGTCTAGCTCCTACGAGCAGTACTTC,CAIPKSGSSSYEQYF
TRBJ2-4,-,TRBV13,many,TGTGCCAGCAGGGAAGGACGGGCGGCCAAAAACATTCAGTACTTC,CASREGRAAKNIQYF
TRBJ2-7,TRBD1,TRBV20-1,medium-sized,TGCAGTGCTAACCGGGACAGGGAGTACGAGCAGTACTTC,CSANRDREYEQYF
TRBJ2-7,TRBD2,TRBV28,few,TGTGCCGCACTTGCTAGCGGGGATAGCTCCTACGAGCAGTACTTC,CAALASGDSSYEQYF
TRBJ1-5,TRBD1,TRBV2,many,TGTGCCAGCAGTGAATACCGGACAGGACCCAATCAGCCCCAGCATTTT,CASSEYRTGPNQPQHF
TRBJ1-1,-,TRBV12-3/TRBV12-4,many,TGTGCCAGCAGTCCGACAGGACCCACTGAAGCTTTCTTT,CASSPTGPTEAFF
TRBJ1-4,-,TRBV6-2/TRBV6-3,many,TGTGCCAGCACCTACCCCGGGAATGAAAAACTGTTTTTT,CASTYPGNEKLFF
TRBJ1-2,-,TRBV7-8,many,TGTGCCAGCAGCTTAATGGGTTGGGGCTCTAACTATGGCTACACCTTC,CASSLMGWGSNYGYTF
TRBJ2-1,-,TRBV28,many,TGTGCCAGCAGTTTCAGTAGGATCCTGGCGTTCAATGAGCAGTTCTTC,CASSFSRILAFNEQFF
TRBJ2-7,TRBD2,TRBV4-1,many,TGCGCCAGCAGCCAAGAGCCTAGCGGGGGGGCCTACGAGCAGTACTTC,CASSQEPSGGAYEQYF
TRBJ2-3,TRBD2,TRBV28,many,TGTGCCAGCAGTTTATCACTAGCGGGGGTTCGCACAGATACGCAGTATTTT,CASSLSLAGVRTDTQYF
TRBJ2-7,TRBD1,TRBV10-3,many,TGTGCCATCAGTGCGGCAGGGGGCTACGAGCAGTACTTC,CAISAAGGYEQYF
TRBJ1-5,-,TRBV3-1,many,TGTGCCAGCAGCCAAGTCCGAGGGGGGGCCCAGCATTTT,CASSQVRGGAQHF
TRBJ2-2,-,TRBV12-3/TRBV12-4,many,TGTGCCACGAGGTTGGGGAACACCGGGGAGCTGTTTTTT,CATRLGNTGELFF
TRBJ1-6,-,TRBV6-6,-,TGTGCCAGCAGTTATTCAACTAATTCACCCCTCCACTTT,CASSYSTNSPLHF
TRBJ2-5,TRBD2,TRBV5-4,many,TGTGCCAGCAGCATTACTAGCGGGGAGCCGGGCGAGACCCAGTACTTC,CASSITSGEPGETQYF
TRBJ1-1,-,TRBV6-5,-,TGTGCCAGCAGTCTACAGGCCTTAGGGAACACTGAAGCTTTCTTT,CASSLQALGNTEAFF
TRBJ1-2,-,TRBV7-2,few,TGTGCCAGCAGCTTAACCCAGGGAAAGCCCTATGGCTACACCTTC,CASSLTQGKPYGYTF
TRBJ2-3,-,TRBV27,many,TGTGCCACCCAACCATTTCTCGTGTCGGGGAGGCCAGATACGCAGTATTTT,CATQPFLVSGRPDTQYF
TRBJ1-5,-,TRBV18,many,TGTGCCAGCTCAGAGACGGTTGAGCAGCCCCAGCATTTT,CASSETVEQPQHF
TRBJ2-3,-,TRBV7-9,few,TGTGCCAGCACTAGTAATCCAGATACGCAGTATTTT,CASTSNPDTQYF
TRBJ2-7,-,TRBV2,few,TGTGCCAGCAGCAGGGGACCCCACGAGCAGTACTTC,CASSRGPHEQYF
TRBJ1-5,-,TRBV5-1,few,TGCGCCAGCAGCACACGAGGGCCACCCAAAGGACAGCCCCAGCATTTT,CASSTRGPPKGQPQHF
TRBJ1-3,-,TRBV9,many,TGTGCCAGCAGCATTAGCCAAGGCTCCGGAAACACCATATATTTT,CASSISQGSGNTIYF
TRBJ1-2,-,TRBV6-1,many,TGTGCCAGCAGTGAAGCGCTCCGCTATGGCTACACCTTC,CASSEALRYGYTF
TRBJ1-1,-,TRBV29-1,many,TGCAGCGTTGTGTCGACCGGGGGACTGAACACTGAAGCTTTCTTT,CSVVSTGGLNTEAFF
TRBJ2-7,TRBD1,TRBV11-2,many,TGTGCCAGCAGCTTAGTCAAACTCCGGGACAGGGGGCTTGAGCAGTACTTC,CASSLVKLRDRGLEQYF
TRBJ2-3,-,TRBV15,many,TGTGCCACCAGCAGAGTACGTTCCCAGGATACGCAGTATTTT,CATSRVRSQDTQYF
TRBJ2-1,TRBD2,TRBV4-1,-,TGCGCCAGCAGCCCTGGGACTAGCGGGGGGCCGTACAATGAGCAGTTCTTC,CASSPGTSGGPYNEQFF
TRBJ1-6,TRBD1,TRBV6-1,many,TGTGCCAGCAGTGCGACAGGGGAGAATTCACCCCTCCACTTT,CASSATGENSPLHF
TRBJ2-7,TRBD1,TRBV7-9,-,TGTGCCATCGTAGATGTGGGACAGGGATCGTACGAGCAGTACTTC,CAIVDVGQGSYEQYF
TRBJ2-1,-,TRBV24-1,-,TGTGCCACCAGTGATTCGTCGGACGGTTACAATGAGCAGTTCTTC,CATSDSSDGYNEQFF
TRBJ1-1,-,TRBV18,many,TGTGCCAGCTCACCGGGCACTGAAGCTTTCTTT,CASSPGTEAFF
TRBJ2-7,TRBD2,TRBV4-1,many,TGCGCCAGCAGCCAACAACAGCGGGGGGCCTACGAGCAGTACTTC,CASSQQQRGAYEQYF
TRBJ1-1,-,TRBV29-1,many,TGCAGCGTTGCCCCAGGATTGAACACTGAAGCTTTCTTT,CSVAPGLNTEAFF
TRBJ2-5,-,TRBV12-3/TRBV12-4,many,TGTGCCAGCAGTTTATCGGAGACCCAGTACTTC,CASSLSETQYF
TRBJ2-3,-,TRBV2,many,TGTGCCAGCAGTGAACTCCAAATGGCGACTAGCACAGATACGCAGTATTTT,CASSELQMATSTDTQYF
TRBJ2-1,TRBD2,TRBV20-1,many,TGCAGTGCCGGCCGGCGGCGGGGGGGCTCCTACAATGAGCAGTTCTTC,CSAGRRRGGSYNEQFF
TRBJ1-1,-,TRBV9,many,TGTGCCAGCAGTCAGAGAGGAGGGGAGGGCACTGAAGCTTTCTTT,CASSQRGGEGTEAFF
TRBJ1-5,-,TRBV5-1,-,TGCGCCAGCAGCCCGACTAGCGGATCAGATACGCAGCATTTT,CASSPTSGSDTQHF
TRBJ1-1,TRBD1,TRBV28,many,TGTGCCAGCAGTTCCCTCCCTGGACAGGGGTTCGAAGCTTTCTTT,CASSSLPGQGFEAFF
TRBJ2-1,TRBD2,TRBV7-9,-,TGTGCCAGCAGCTTCCGACTAGCGGGGGAAAATGAGCAGTTCTTC,CASSFRLAGENEQFF
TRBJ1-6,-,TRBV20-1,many,TGCAGTGCTAGAGCGTCGGGATCACCCCTCCACTTT,CSARASGSPLHF
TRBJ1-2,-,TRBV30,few,TGTGCCTGGAGTGTTAAGCCAAACTATGGCTACACCTTC,CAWSVKPNYGYTF
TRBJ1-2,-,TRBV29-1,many,TGCAGCGTTGAAGACTTTTTAGGGTCAGGCTACACCTTC,CSVEDFLGSGYTF
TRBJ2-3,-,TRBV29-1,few,TGCAGCGTTGACACGCAGTATTTT,CSVDTQYF
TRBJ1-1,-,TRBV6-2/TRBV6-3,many,TGTGCCAGCACCTTCATAGAGAACACTGAAGCTTTCTTT,CASTFIENTEAFF
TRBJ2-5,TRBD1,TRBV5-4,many,TGTGCCAGCAGCCGTACAGGGGCACGAGAGACCCAGTACTTC,CASSRTGARETQYF
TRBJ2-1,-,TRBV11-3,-,TGTGCCAGCAGCGGGAGGGGGAATGAGCAGTTCTTC,CASSGRGNEQFF
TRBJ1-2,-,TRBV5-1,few,TGCGCCAGCAGCTCCGGGGGAGAGGGCTATGGCTACACCTTC,CASSSGGEGYGYTF
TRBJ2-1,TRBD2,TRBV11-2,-,TGTGCCAGCAGCTTAGAACCGGGACTAGCGGGCAATGAGCAGTTCTTC,CASSLEPGLAGNEQFF
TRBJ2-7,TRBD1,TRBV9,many,TGTGCCAGCAGCGAGGGACAGAGCTCCTACGAGCAGTACTTC,CASSEGQSSYEQYF
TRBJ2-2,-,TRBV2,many,TGTGCCAGCAGTGGTAGTTACAGGGTCGCCGGGGAGCTGTTTTTT,CASSGSYRVAGELFF
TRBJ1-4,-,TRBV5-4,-,TGTGTCAGCAGCGTAGGAATTAATGAAAAACTGTTTTTT,CVSSVGINEKLFF
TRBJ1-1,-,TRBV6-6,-,TGTGCCAGCAGCCGTGTACAGGGAGGGAACACTGAAGCTTTCTTT,CASSRVQGGNTEAFF
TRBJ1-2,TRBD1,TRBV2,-,TGTGCCAGCAGGAGACAGGGTCTTGAGGGCTACACCTTC,CASRRQGLEGYTF
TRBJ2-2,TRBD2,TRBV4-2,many,TGTGCCAGCAGCCAAGGGGCGGGGGGCCTGGCCACCGGGGAGCTGTTTTTT,CASSQGAGGLATGELFF
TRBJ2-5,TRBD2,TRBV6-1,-,TGTGCCAGCCATGGGGGGACTAGCGGGGAGCCTCAACAAGAGACCCAGTGCTTC,CASHGGTSGEPQQETQCF